The rows below give T cell receptor beta chains drawn from one sample of a study of technical replicates of blood from a few donors. Using immunoSEQ multiplex PCR, the repertoire was profiled, and TCRdb retains in-frame clones only, with some absent. The sample has several thousand clones, 90% seen once. What was sequenced was PBMCs. Source of these receptors: a human donor in good health. CDR3s include the opening cysteine and the closing phenylalanine or tryptophan. A D gene is named only where the DNA matches it firmly. Size is omitted from some rows. Given values are once, few, many or a class for expanded clones.

D gene,J gene,V gene,clone size,CDR3 protein,CDR3 DNA
TRBD1,TRBJ2-2,TRBV27,NA,CASSFSWDRRTSGELFF,TGTGCCAGCAGTTTTTCTTGGGACAGGAGAACCTCCGGGGAGCTGTTTTTT
TRBD2,TRBJ2-1,TRBV9,NA,CASSVSPLANSYNEQFF,TGTGCCAGCAGCGTATCCCCACTAGCGAACTCCTACAATGAGCAGTTCTTC
TRBD1,TRBJ1-2,TRBV11-2,once,CASGNRDRNYGYTF,TGTGCCAGCGGCAATAGGGACAGGAACTATGGCTACACCTTC
NA,TRBJ1-1,TRBV7-8,NA,CASSLAGLNTEAFF,TGTGCCAGCAGCTTAGCCGGGTTGAACACTGAAGCTTTCTTT
TRBD1,TRBJ2-7,TRBV27,NA,CASSHRGSPSYEQYF,TGTGCCAGCAGTCACAGGGGGTCACCCTCCTACGAGCAGTACTTC
NA,TRBJ1-2,TRBV5-6,NA,CASSLGQANYGYTF,TGTGCCAGCAGCTTGGGTCAGGCGAACTATGGCTACACCTTC
NA,TRBJ2-7,TRBV4-1,NA,CASSSNGGASIDEQYF,TGCGCCAGCAGCTCCAACGGCGGGGCCTCGATCGACGAGCAGTACTTC
NA,TRBJ2-2,TRBV5-6,NA,CASSLGGTGELFF,TGTGCCAGCAGCTTGGGAGGCACCGGGGAGCTGTTTTTT
NA,TRBJ1-5,TRBV19,NA,CASSMAAGRDNQPQHF,TGTGCCAGTAGTATGGCGGCAGGGCGGGATAATCAGCCCCAGCATTTT
TRBD1,TRBJ2-1,TRBV5-1,NA,CASSAQGAVYNEQFF,TGCGCCAGCAGCGCACAGGGGGCAGTTTACAATGAGCAGTTCTTC
TRBD1,TRBJ1-2,TRBV2,NA,CASSEYRGGNYGYTF,TGTGCCAGCAGTGAATACAGGGGGGGGAACTATGGCTACACCTTC
TRBD2,TRBJ2-3,TRBV25-1,once,CASSEGASGSTDTQYF,TGTGCCAGCAGTGAGGGAGCTAGCGGAAGCACAGATACGCAGTATTTT
NA,TRBJ2-3,TRBV5-1,NA,CASSLTPSTDTQYF,TGCGCCAGCAGCCTGACTCCCAGCACAGATACGCAGTATTTT
TRBD2,TRBJ2-2,TRBV2,once,CASTSGRSTGELFF,TGTGCCAGCACGAGCGGGAGGAGCACCGGGGAGCTGTTTTTT
NA,TRBJ1-1,TRBV2,NA,CASSELRTRPFNPTEAFF,TGTGCCAGCAGTGAACTTCGGACAAGGCCTTTTAACCCCACTGAAGCTTTCTTT
NA,TRBJ2-5,TRBV27,NA,CASSYGGLQETQYF,TGTGCCAGCAGCTACGGGGGTCTTCAAGAGACCCAGTACTTC
NA,TRBJ1-2,TRBV2,NA,CASRVLGFYTF,TGTGCCAGCAGGGTCCTCGGTTTCTACACCTTC
TRBD1,TRBJ2-1,TRBV2,NA,CASSSSWTGESEQFF,TGTGCCAGCAGTTCTTCTTGGACAGGGGAGTCAGAGCAGTTCTTC
NA,TRBJ2-6,TRBV7-8,NA,CASSPGQSGANVLTF,TGTGCCAGCAGCCCAGGACAGTCTGGGGCCAACGTCCTGACTTTC
TRBD1,TRBJ1-1,TRBV6-6,once,CASSYAGGTEAFF,TGTGCCAGCAGTTACGCAGGGGGGACTGAAGCTTTCTTT
TRBD1,TRBJ1-5,TRBV2,NA,CASSGRTGGQPQHF,TGTGCCAGCAGTGGGAGGACAGGGGGCCAGCCCCAGCATTTT
TRBD1,TRBJ1-2,TRBV5-8,once,CASSSWTGRTNYGYTF,TGTGCCAGCAGCTCATGGACAGGGAGGACTAACTATGGCTACACCTTC
NA,TRBJ2-2,TRBV6-4,NA,CASSREGANTGELFF,TGTGCCAGCAGTAGGGAGGGGGCGAACACCGGGGAGCTGTTTTTT
NA,TRBJ1-1,TRBV2,NA,CASRRWGDHTEAFF,TGTGCCAGCCGGAGATGGGGGGACCACACTGAAGCTTTCTTT
TRBD1,TRBJ2-3,TRBV6-5,NA,CASRGTGLEGTQYF,TGTGCCAGCAGAGGGACAGGCCTCGAAGGTACGCAGTATTTT
TRBD2,TRBJ2-1,TRBV18,NA,CASSRPLAGGNEQFF,TGTGCCAGCTCCCGCCCACTAGCGGGAGGCAATGAGCAGTTCTTC
NA,TRBJ2-3,TRBV6-5,NA,CASSYSQLTDTQYF,TGTGCCAGCAGTTACTCACAGTTAACAGATACGCAGTATTTT
TRBD1,TRBJ2-7,TRBV7-9,NA,CASTAWTGRSYEQYF,TGTGCCAGCACCGCTTGGACAGGGAGGTCCTACGAGCAGTACTTC
NA,TRBJ2-7,TRBV25-1,NA,CASSHSGASYEQYF,TGTGCCAGCAGCCATAGCGGTGCCTCCTACGAGCAGTACTTC
TRBD1,TRBJ1-5,TRBV7-9,NA,CASSLVGQGKNQPQHF,TGTGCCAGCAGCTTAGTCGGACAGGGGAAAAATCAGCCCCAGCATTTT
TRBD1,TRBJ1-2,TRBV18,NA,CASSPRGDRGYGYTF,TGTGCCAGCTCACCACGGGGGGACAGAGGCTATGGCTACACCTTC
NA,TRBJ1-1,TRBV2,few,CASRGDKLNTEAFF,TGTGCCAGCAGGGGAGACAAGCTGAACACTGAAGCTTTCTTT
NA,TRBJ1-1,TRBV6-1,NA,CASSRDGVPGAFF,TGTGCCAGCAGCAGAGACGGGGTCCCTGGAGCTTTCTTT
NA,TRBJ2-1,TRBV27,NA,CASSQQSSGLSSYNEQFF,TGTGCCAGCAGTCAACAATCCAGCGGGCTAAGCTCCTACAATGAGCAGTTCTTC
NA,TRBJ2-3,TRBV2,NA,CASREWTSSTDTQYF,TGTGCCAGCAGGGAGTGGACTTCTAGCACAGATACGCAGTATTTT
TRBD1,TRBJ1-4,TRBV5-8,NA,CASRRDRGFEKLFF,TGTGCCAGCAGGCGGGACAGGGGATTTGAAAAACTGTTTTTT
TRBD1,TRBJ2-1,TRBV30,NA,CAWSVGSGTGGTEQFF,TGTGCCTGGAGTGTGGGTTCGGGAACAGGGGGCACTGAGCAGTTCTTC
TRBD2,TRBJ2-7,TRBV19,NA,CASSIAGGTTYEQYF,TGTGCCAGTAGTATCGCGGGAGGTACGACCTACGAGCAGTACTTC
NA,TRBJ2-2,TRBV10-3,NA,CAISHPPGTPVGAGELFF,TGTGCCATCAGCCACCCCCCCGGGACTCCCGTTGGGGCCGGGGAGCTGTTTTTT
TRBD1,TRBJ1-2,TRBV30,NA,CAWSVSVTGTDGYTF,TGTGCCTGGAGTGTCTCGGTGACAGGGACGGATGGCTACACCTTC
NA,TRBJ2-1,TRBV4-2,NA,CASSQGDTAGYNEQFF,TGTGCCAGCAGCCAAGGGGACACAGCGGGATACAATGAGCAGTTCTTC
TRBD2,TRBJ2-3,TRBV7-8,once,CASSRRLAGEDTQYF,TGTGCCAGCAGCCGCAGACTAGCGGGAGAAGATACGCAGTATTTT
NA,TRBJ2-1,TRBV29-1,NA,CSVQEQFF,TGCAGCGTTCAGGAGCAGTTCTTC
TRBD1,TRBJ1-5,TRBV28,few,CASSIRTGGDQPQHF,TGTGCCAGCAGTATACGGACAGGGGGTGATCAGCCCCAGCATTTT
TRBD1,TRBJ2-1,TRBV6-5,NA,CASRTLPWTGWVQVF,TGTGCCAGCAGGACGCTACCTTGGACAGGGTGGGTTCAGGTCTTC
NA,TRBJ2-5,TRBV6-1,once,CASSGGLSETQYF,TGTGCCAGCAGTGGCGGTTTGAGTGAGACCCAGTACTTC
TRBD2,TRBJ2-3,TRBV6-4,NA,CASSDGAGGSTDTQYF,TGTGCCAGCAGTGACGGCGCGGGAGGTTCCACAGATACGCAGTATTTT
TRBD1,TRBJ1-2,TRBV5-4,once,CASSLDRGLSYGYTF,TGTGCCAGCAGCTTAGACAGGGGGCTGAGCTATGGCTACACCTTC
TRBD1,TRBJ1-2,TRBV2,NA,CASSSQGADYGYTF,TGTGCCAGCAGTTCTCAGGGGGCGGACTATGGCTACACCTTC
NA,TRBJ2-7,TRBV5-8,NA,CASSLGGRSPFLEQYF,TGTGCCAGCAGCTTGGGCGGCCGTTCGCCCTTCTTGGAGCAGTACTTC
TRBD2,TRBJ2-5,TRBV28,NA,CASMGGRGETQYF,TGTGCCTCCATGGGGGGGAGGGGAGAGACCCAGTACTTC
TRBD2,TRBJ2-5,TRBV2,NA,CASSRGLARQETQYF,TGTGCCAGCAGCCGGGGACTAGCGCGTCAAGAGACCCAGTACTTC
NA,TRBJ1-1,TRBV5-1,NA,CASSATPEGEAFF,TGCGCCAGCAGCGCAACCCCCGAGGGTGAAGCTTTCTTT
TRBD1,TRBJ1-1,TRBV29-1,NA,CSVTGQGNTEAFF,TGCAGCGTGACAGGGCAAGGAAACACTGAAGCTTTCTTT
TRBD2,TRBJ2-7,TRBV2,NA,CASRPRTSGSYEQYF,TGTGCCAGCAGGCCTCGGACTAGCGGCTCCTACGAGCAGTACTTC
TRBD2,TRBJ2-3,TRBV10-3,NA,CAISETSLAGENTDTQYF,TGTGCCATCAGTGAGACATCCTTAGCGGGAGAGAACACAGATACGCAGTATTTT
NA,TRBJ1-4,TRBV19,NA,CASTREANEKLFF,TGTGCCAGTACCCGGGAAGCGAATGAAAAACTGTTTTTT
TRBD2,TRBJ2-7,TRBV4-2,NA,CASSQDYLAEDKQYF,TGTGCCAGCAGCCAAGATTACCTAGCGGAAGACAAGCAGTACTTC
TRBD1,TRBJ2-5,TRBV18,once,CASSPPRGWETQYF,TGTGCCAGCTCACCACCCAGGGGGTGGGAGACCCAGTACTTC
TRBD1,TRBJ1-4,TRBV11-2,NA,CASSLDGTGVEKLFF,TGTGCCAGCAGCTTAGACGGGACAGGGGTCGAAAAACTGTTTTTT